This T cell receptor beta chain was retrieved from a study of T cells after yellow fever vaccination. Study-wide points: Primary-vaccination clones mostly resurfaced post-booster (less than 98% CD4, approximately 87% CD8). Some clonotypes were seen in both the CD4 and the CD8 compartments. These made up a small share and likely arose from convergent recombination.

Germline assignment: CDR1 LGHNA and CDR2 YSLEER. The CDR3 runs 15 residues. J lost 7 bases, V lost 2 bases, and 4 bases had no gene match. It was through 5'RACE template switching that TCR cDNA was made, with a universal primer site and UMIs added. One entry per CDR3 protein results from TCRdb running MiXCR on the 5' RACE reads. The sample shows some 390,000 distinct CDR3 sequences, 6% to 8% of them seen only once. Notes on this clonotype: Its antigen is unidentified.

This clonotype originated in a man between 25 and 39 years old who received the YFV17D yellow fever vaccine. The material sequenced was PBMCs, taken 5 days after the yellow fever booster vaccination. This rearrangement joins TRBV4-3 to TRBJ2-2; 10 nucleotides match TRBD2. The CDR3 protein is CASSQSSGRVGELFF. The CDR3 nucleotides are TGCGCCAGCAGCCAATCAAGCGGGAGGGTCGGGGAGCTGTTTTTT.